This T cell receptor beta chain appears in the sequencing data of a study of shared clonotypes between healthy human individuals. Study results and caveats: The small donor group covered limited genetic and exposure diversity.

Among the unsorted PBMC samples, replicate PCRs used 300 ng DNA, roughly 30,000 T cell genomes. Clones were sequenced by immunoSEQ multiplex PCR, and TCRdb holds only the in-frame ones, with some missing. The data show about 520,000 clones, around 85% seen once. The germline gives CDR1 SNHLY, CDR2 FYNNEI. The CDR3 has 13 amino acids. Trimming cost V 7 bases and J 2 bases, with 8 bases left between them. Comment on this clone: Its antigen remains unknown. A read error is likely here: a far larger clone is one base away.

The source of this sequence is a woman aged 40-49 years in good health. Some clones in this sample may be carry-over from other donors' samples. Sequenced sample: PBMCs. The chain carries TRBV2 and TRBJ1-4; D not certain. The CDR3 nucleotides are TGTGCCAGCAACTGGATTACTAATGAAAAACTGTTTTTT. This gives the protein CASNWITNEKLFF. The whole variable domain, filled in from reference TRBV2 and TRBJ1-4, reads EPEVTQTPSHQVTQMGQEVILRCVPISNHLYFYWYRQILGQKVEFLVSFYNNEISEKSEIFDDQFSVERPDGSNFTLKIRSTKLEDSAMYFCASNWITNEKLFFGSGTQLSVL.